This T cell receptor beta chain derives from a study of control samples from healthy donors and cancer patients. Per germline, CDR1 SGHNT and CDR2 YYREEE (reference sequence). V dropped 4 bases and J dropped 4 bases, with 14 bases sitting between them. This CDR3 contains 14 residues. The repertoire was sequenced with immunoSEQ multiplex PCR; TCRdb's copy has only in-frame clones and lacks some. The sample records around 250,000 clones, around 79% being singletons. Material for sequencing was PBMCs. The sequence was obtained from a woman in her sixties with lung cancer. The rearrangement links TRBV5-4 to TRBJ1-2; D is possibly TRBD1 (5 bases). The CDR3 DNA sequence: TGTGCCAGCAGCCCTAGGGGCGGATCCTATGGCTACACCTTC. It translates to CASSPRGGSYGYTF.